This T cell receptor (beta chain) was identified during a study of T and B cells in COVID-19 patients. Study summary: The recovered patients had mostly mild to moderate COVID-19 with outpatient management. Critical illness requiring mechanical ventilation or extracorporeal membrane oxygenation affected about 60% of the roughly 20 active-infection patients. Overall study results and limits: Of about 2,500 TCR clusters found only in the recovered cohort, 31 had low generation probability. Clonality of TRB repertoires was high in active COVID-19; recovery brought above-healthy diversity and richness.

As concerns this clonotype: What it binds is not known.

Each TRB amplification used roughly 220-550 ng of genomic DNA from blood. Per germline, CDR1 ENHRY and CDR2 SYGVKD. Trimming removed 6 bases from V and 2 bases from J; junction bases left unmatched: 3. The CDR3 runs to 15 residues. TRB rearrangements were amplified by multiplex PCR with BIOMED2 TRB-A/B primers. Each CDR3 protein is one row after TCRdb ran MiXCR on the multiplex PCR reads. This sample yields about 16,000 distinct CDR3 sequences, of which under 35% are seen a single time; about 3% belongs to the top ten. This TCR was recovered from a human donor who had recovered from COVID-19. V gene TRBV10-3 combines with J gene TRBJ2-1, with 11 bases identical to TRBD1. The source material was blood. The CDR3 DNA reads as TGTGCCATCAGAGGACAGGGGGCCGCCTACAATGAGCAGTTCTTC. Translation: CAIRGQGAAYNEQFF.